Listed below are T cell receptor beta chains from one sample, sequenced in a study of blood T cell repertoires in COVID-19. The table came from immunoSEQ multiplex PCR; TCRdb's copy has only in-frame clones and leaves some out. The data show around 450,000 clones, roughly 88% seen once. Specimen: PBMCs or T cells enriched from blood (not recorded which). The receptors come from a man in his late teens or twenties who had recovered from COVID-19. The CDR3 runs from the conserved cysteine through the conserved F or W. Fields, in order: V gene, J gene, clone size, D gene, CDR3 DNA, CDR3 protein. D genes are given only for firm matches. A row's size may be missing; if present it is once, few, many or a size class.

v_gene: TRBV18
j_gene: TRBJ2-1
abundance: .
d_gene: TRBD1
CDR3nt: TGTGCCAGCTCACCTACAGGGGGATACAATGAGCAGTTCTTC
CDR3aa: CASSPTGGYNEQFF

v_gene: TRBV19
j_gene: TRBJ2-7
abundance: once
d_gene: TRBD2
CDR3nt: TGTGCCAGTAGTATTTCGCTAGCGGGAGTTACCGAGCAGTACTTC
CDR3aa: CASSISLAGVTEQYF

v_gene: TRBV30
j_gene: TRBJ1-4
abundance: once
d_gene: .
CDR3nt: TGTGCCTGGAGTGTACCGACGGGAGGAGGCGAAAAACTGTTTTTT
CDR3aa: CAWSVPTGGGEKLFF

v_gene: TRBV4-1
j_gene: TRBJ2-7
abundance: .
d_gene: TRBD2
CDR3nt: TGCGCCAGCAGCCAAGGCCTAGCTAGCGGGGGCTACGAGCAGTACTTC
CDR3aa: CASSQGLASGGYEQYF

v_gene: TRBV5-6
j_gene: TRBJ2-5
abundance: .
d_gene: .
CDR3nt: TGTGCCAGCAGCTTTTCGGTAGGAGGGGAGACCCAGTACTTC
CDR3aa: CASSFSVGGETQYF

v_gene: TRBV7-3
j_gene: TRBJ2-7
abundance: once
d_gene: .
CDR3nt: TGTGCCAGCGGCGCGGGGACCTCCTACGAGCAGTACTTC
CDR3aa: CASGAGTSYEQYF

v_gene: TRBV10-1
j_gene: TRBJ2-3
abundance: .
d_gene: .
CDR3nt: TGCGCCAGCAGTGAGTCGCGGGAAGCAGATACGCAGTATTTT
CDR3aa: CASSESREADTQYF

v_gene: TRBV18
j_gene: TRBJ1-3
abundance: .
d_gene: .
CDR3nt: TGTGCCAGCTCAAGGAACAGGGCTTCTGGAAACACCATATATTTT
CDR3aa: CASSRNRASGNTIYF

v_gene: TRBV27
j_gene: TRBJ1-5
abundance: .
d_gene: .
CDR3nt: TGTGCCAGCAGTTATAAGGGGGACCAGCCCCAGCATTTT
CDR3aa: CASSYKGDQPQHF

v_gene: TRBV5-5
j_gene: TRBJ2-7
abundance: .
d_gene: TRBD1
CDR3nt: TGTGCCAGCAGCCCCTGGATAGGACAGGGTCTCGAGCAGTACTTC
CDR3aa: CASSPWIGQGLEQYF

v_gene: TRBV20-1
j_gene: TRBJ1-2
abundance: .
d_gene: .
CDR3nt: TGCAGTGCTGCTCAGTACTATGGCTACACCTTC
CDR3aa: CSAAQYYGYTF

v_gene: TRBV7-2
j_gene: TRBJ2-7
abundance: .
d_gene: TRBD2
CDR3nt: TGTGCCAGCAGGCCTAGCGGGGCCCCGACCTACGAGCAGTACTTC
CDR3aa: CASRPSGAPTYEQYF

v_gene: TRBV21-1
j_gene: TRBJ1-5
abundance: .
d_gene: .
CDR3nt: TGTGCCAGCAGAGTGACAGAAGTGGGTCAGCCCCAGCATTTT
CDR3aa: CASRVTEVGQPQHF

v_gene: TRBV18
j_gene: TRBJ1-5
abundance: .
d_gene: TRBD1
CDR3nt: TGTGCCAGCTCACCGACCGAGATGACAGGGGGCCGAAATCAGCCCCAGCATTTT
CDR3aa: CASSPTEMTGGRNQPQHF

v_gene: TRBV2
j_gene: TRBJ2-1
abundance: .
d_gene: TRBD2
CDR3nt: TGTGCCAGCAGCCCCGTACGGGGGGGGAATGAGCAGTTCTTC
CDR3aa: CASSPVRGGNEQFF

v_gene: TRBV6-5
j_gene: TRBJ1-6
abundance: .
d_gene: TRBD1
CDR3nt: TGTGCCAGCAGTCCCGGACAGGTTTCACCCCTCCACTTT
CDR3aa: CASSPGQVSPLHF

v_gene: TRBV19
j_gene: TRBJ2-1
abundance: .
d_gene: .
CDR3nt: TGTGCCAGTAGTATGAGAGGCGGTGAGCAGTTCTTC
CDR3aa: CASSMRGGEQFF

v_gene: TRBV7-2
j_gene: TRBJ1-2
abundance: .
d_gene: TRBD1
CDR3nt: TGTGCCAGCAGCTTAGCGCGGGGACAGGGGAATGGCTACACCTTC
CDR3aa: CASSLARGQGNGYTF

v_gene: TRBV11-2
j_gene: TRBJ2-7
abundance: .
d_gene: .
CDR3nt: TGTGCCAGCAGCTTAGAGGGCCTCAGCTCCTACGAGCAGTACTTC
CDR3aa: CASSLEGLSSYEQYF

v_gene: TRBV7-2
j_gene: TRBJ2-1
abundance: .
d_gene: TRBD2
CDR3nt: TGTGCCAGCAGCCTCGGGACTAGCGGGAGGGTCCATGAGCAGTTCTTC
CDR3aa: CASSLGTSGRVHEQFF

v_gene: TRBV5-4
j_gene: TRBJ2-7
abundance: .
d_gene: .
CDR3nt: TGTGCCAGCAGCTTGGTGGGGGGAAACGAGCAGTACTTC
CDR3aa: CASSLVGGNEQYF

v_gene: TRBV9
j_gene: TRBJ1-6
abundance: .
d_gene: .
CDR3nt: TGTGCCAGCAGCGATGGGGCCAATTCACCCCTCCACTTT
CDR3aa: CASSDGANSPLHF

v_gene: TRBV5-8
j_gene: TRBJ1-1
abundance: .
d_gene: TRBD1
CDR3nt: TGTGCCAGCAGCCCATTACAGGGGGCGGTTCGGACTGAAGCTTTCTTT
CDR3aa: CASSPLQGAVRTEAFF

v_gene: TRBV6-5
j_gene: TRBJ1-2
abundance: .
d_gene: .
CDR3nt: TGTGCCAGCAGTTACGGGGACACTAACTATGGCTACACCTTC
CDR3aa: CASSYGDTNYGYTF

v_gene: TRBV25-1
j_gene: TRBJ1-1
abundance: .
d_gene: .
CDR3nt: TGTGCCAGCAGGGGGGGAACGGCTTTCTTT
CDR3aa: CASRGGTAFF

v_gene: TRBV7-9
j_gene: TRBJ2-1
abundance: .
d_gene: TRBD2
CDR3nt: TGTGCCAGCAGCTTAGTGCGGGAGTCTAATGAGCAGTTCTTC
CDR3aa: CASSLVRESNEQFF

v_gene: TRBV2
j_gene: TRBJ1-6
abundance: .
d_gene: .
CDR3nt: TGTGCCAGCAGCGCCGCCAGAAATAATTCACCCCTCCACTTT
CDR3aa: CASSAARNNSPLHF

v_gene: TRBV5-1
j_gene: TRBJ1-4
abundance: .
d_gene: TRBD1
CDR3nt: TGCGCCAGCAGCTTGGGGGGACAGTCTAATGAAAAACTGTTTTTT
CDR3aa: CASSLGGQSNEKLFF

v_gene: TRBV9
j_gene: TRBJ1-2
abundance: .
d_gene: .
CDR3nt: TGTGCCAGCAGCGTGAGGATAAACTATGGCTACACCTTC
CDR3aa: CASSVRINYGYTF

v_gene: TRBV30
j_gene: TRBJ1-1
abundance: .
d_gene: .
CDR3nt: TGTGCCTGGGTACGAAGGGAGTGGGGAGCTTTCTTT
CDR3aa: CAWVRREWGAFF

v_gene: TRBV10-2
j_gene: TRBJ1-1
abundance: once
d_gene: .
CDR3nt: TGCGCCAGCAGCCACCCCGCGGACACTGAAGCTTTCTTT
CDR3aa: CASSHPADTEAFF

v_gene: TRBV4-1
j_gene: TRBJ1-2
abundance: .
d_gene: TRBD1
CDR3nt: TGCGCCAGCACCTTGGGACAGGGGGCAGCTCGAGGCTACACCTTC
CDR3aa: CASTLGQGAARGYTF

v_gene: TRBV7-9
j_gene: TRBJ1-6
abundance: .
d_gene: TRBD1
CDR3nt: TGTGCCAGCAGCGCCGGGACAGGGCTTGGTTCACCCCTCCACTTT
CDR3aa: CASSAGTGLGSPLHF

v_gene: TRBV19
j_gene: TRBJ1-2
abundance: once
d_gene: .
CDR3nt: TGTGCCAGTAGCTCCGCCGGGGGGGGCTACACCTTC
CDR3aa: CASSSAGGGYTF

v_gene: TRBV27
j_gene: TRBJ2-2
abundance: .
d_gene: TRBD1
CDR3nt: TGTGCCAGCAGAGGACAGGGAGTCACCGGGGAGCTGTTTTTT
CDR3aa: CASRGQGVTGELFF

v_gene: TRBV9
j_gene: TRBJ1-4
abundance: .
d_gene: .
CDR3nt: TGTGCCAGCAGCGTATGGGTTGGCGGAGACGAAAAACTGTTTTTT
CDR3aa: CASSVWVGGDEKLFF

v_gene: TRBV29-1
j_gene: TRBJ2-7
abundance: .
d_gene: .
CDR3nt: TGCAGCGTTGAGGAGCCGCGGGGCAGCTCCTACGAGCAGTACTTC
CDR3aa: CSVEEPRGSSYEQYF

v_gene: TRBV15
j_gene: TRBJ2-7
abundance: .
d_gene: .
CDR3nt: TGTGCCACCAGCCAAGGGGGTCGGGGCTCCTACGAGCAGTACTTC
CDR3aa: CATSQGGRGSYEQYF

v_gene: TRBV18
j_gene: TRBJ1-3
abundance: .
d_gene: TRBD1
CDR3nt: TGTGCCAGCTCACCAACAGGGGGTGCTGGAAACACCATATATTTT
CDR3aa: CASSPTGGAGNTIYF

v_gene: TRBV6-5
j_gene: TRBJ2-3
abundance: once
d_gene: .
CDR3nt: TGTGCCAGCAGTTACTTAAATACGCAGTATTTT
CDR3aa: CASSYLNTQYF

v_gene: TRBV11-2
j_gene: TRBJ1-2
abundance: .
d_gene: .
CDR3nt: TGTGCCAGCAGCCCCCCCCGGTGGGCGGGAGGGCCTAATAACTATGGCTACACCTTC
CDR3aa: CASSPPRWAGGPNNYGYTF

v_gene: TRBV28
j_gene: TRBJ2-7
abundance: .
d_gene: .
CDR3nt: TGTGCCAGCAGTTTTACTGGCGGGATTAGCTCCTACGAGCAGTACTTC
CDR3aa: CASSFTGGISSYEQYF

v_gene: TRBV5-1
j_gene: TRBJ1-2
abundance: .
d_gene: .
CDR3nt: TGCGCCAGCAGCCCGGTTTGGGGGGACGGCTACACCTTC
CDR3aa: CASSPVWGDGYTF

v_gene: TRBV7-8
j_gene: TRBJ1-3
abundance: .
d_gene: .
CDR3nt: TGTGCCAGCAGCTTAGCTGGACAGAGCTCTGGAAACACCATATATTTT
CDR3aa: CASSLAGQSSGNTIYF

v_gene: TRBV9
j_gene: TRBJ2-6
abundance: .
d_gene: .
CDR3nt: TGTGCCAGCAGCGTAGGAGGGAGCGACTCTGGGGCCAACGTCCTGACTTTC
CDR3aa: CASSVGGSDSGANVLTF

v_gene: TRBV27
j_gene: TRBJ2-7
abundance: .
d_gene: TRBD1
CDR3nt: TGTGCCAGCAGCCGAACCACAGGGGGCCCCTACGAGCAGTACTTC
CDR3aa: CASSRTTGGPYEQYF

v_gene: TRBV27
j_gene: TRBJ2-1
abundance: .
d_gene: TRBD2
CDR3nt: TGTGCCAGCAGTTTGATAGCGGGAGTCTCAAATGAGCAGTTCTTC
CDR3aa: CASSLIAGVSNEQFF

v_gene: TRBV24-1
j_gene: TRBJ2-6
abundance: .
d_gene: .
CDR3nt: TGTGCCACCAGTGAGGGGGCGCGGACCTCTGGGGCCAACGTCCTGACTTTC
CDR3aa: CATSEGARTSGANVLTF

v_gene: TRBV2
j_gene: TRBJ2-2
abundance: .
d_gene: .
CDR3nt: TGTGCCAGCAGAAGGAACAGCCCGAACACCGGGGAGCTGTTTTTT
CDR3aa: CASRRNSPNTGELFF

v_gene: TRBV19
j_gene: TRBJ1-1
abundance: once
d_gene: TRBD1
CDR3nt: TGTGCCAGTGCCTCTTGGACAGGGGGCGAAGCTTTCTTT
CDR3aa: CASASWTGGEAFF

v_gene: TRBV29-1
j_gene: TRBJ2-1
abundance: once
d_gene: TRBD2
CDR3nt: TGCAGCGTTGTAGGTAGGCGGGGGGGCCCTCAATCCTACAATGAGCAGTTCTTC
CDR3aa: CSVVGRRGGPQSYNEQFF

v_gene: TRBV5-5
j_gene: TRBJ1-1
abundance: .
d_gene: .
CDR3nt: TGTGCCAGCAGCTTGGGACACCTGAACACTGAAGCTTTCTTT
CDR3aa: CASSLGHLNTEAFF

v_gene: TRBV24-1
j_gene: TRBJ2-7
abundance: .
d_gene: .
CDR3nt: TGTGCCACCAGTGATTCGGACAGAAGCTCCTACGAGCAGTACTTC
CDR3aa: CATSDSDRSSYEQYF

v_gene: TRBV2
j_gene: TRBJ1-5
abundance: .
d_gene: .
CDR3nt: TGTGCCAGCACCCAGGGCAGGATTAATCAGCCCCAGCATTTT
CDR3aa: CASTQGRINQPQHF

v_gene: TRBV11-2
j_gene: TRBJ2-7
abundance: .
d_gene: .
CDR3nt: TGTGCCAGCAGCTTAGATATCCCAGCGGTAAGCTCCTACGAGCAGTACTTC
CDR3aa: CASSLDIPAVSSYEQYF

v_gene: TRBV7-3
j_gene: TRBJ1-1
abundance: once
d_gene: .
CDR3nt: TGTGCCAGCAGCTTAGGGCGGGGGGCCGGCGGAGCTTTCTTT
CDR3aa: CASSLGRGAGGAFF

v_gene: TRBV7-3
j_gene: TRBJ1-5
abundance: .
d_gene: .
CDR3nt: TGTGCCAGCAGCTTATCAGGGCTGGTCAATCAGCCCCAGCATTTT
CDR3aa: CASSLSGLVNQPQHF